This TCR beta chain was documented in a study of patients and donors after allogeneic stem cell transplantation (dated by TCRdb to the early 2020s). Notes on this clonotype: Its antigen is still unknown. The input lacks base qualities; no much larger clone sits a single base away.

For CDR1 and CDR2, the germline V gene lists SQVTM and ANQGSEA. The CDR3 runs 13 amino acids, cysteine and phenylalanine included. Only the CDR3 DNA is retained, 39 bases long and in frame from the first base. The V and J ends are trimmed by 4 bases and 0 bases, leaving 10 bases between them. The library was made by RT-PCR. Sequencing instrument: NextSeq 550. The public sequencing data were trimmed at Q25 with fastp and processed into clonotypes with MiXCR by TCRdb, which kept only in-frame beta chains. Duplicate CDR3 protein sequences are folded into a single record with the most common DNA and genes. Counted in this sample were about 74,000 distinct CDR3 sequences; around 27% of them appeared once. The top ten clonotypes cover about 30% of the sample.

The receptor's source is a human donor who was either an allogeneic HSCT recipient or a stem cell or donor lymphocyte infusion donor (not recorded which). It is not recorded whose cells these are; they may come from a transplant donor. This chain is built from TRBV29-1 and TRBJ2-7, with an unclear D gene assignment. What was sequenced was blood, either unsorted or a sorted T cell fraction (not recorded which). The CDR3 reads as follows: CSVVGPHSYEQYF. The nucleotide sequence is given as TGCAGCGTTGTTGGGCCTCACTCCTACGAGCAGTACTTC.